These 32 T cell receptor beta chains share one sample of origin, sequenced in a study of T cell responses to AZD1222 COVID-19 vaccine (dated by TCRdb to about 2021). Receptors were amplified or captured by the immunoSEQ multiplex PCR assay. What TCRdb holds here is the immuneACCESS table cut down to in-frame rearrangements. Part of the clones is not present; checked against another copy, under half of the missing clones reflect an unresolved V gene, and the others are unexplained. Within this sample are about 110,000 clones, with approximately 94% of them counted one time only. The leading ten clones occupy 2.9% of the sample. In light of the paper, this sample's time point label describes: about 28 days (+/-7) after the second vaccine dose. This sample comprised peripheral blood, obtained 28 days after the second AZD1222 dose. Source of these receptors: an adult who received the AZD1222 COVID-19 vaccine.

The CDR3 nucleotides read TGTGCCAGCAGTGAATTTCTATGGGGATCATCCACCTACGAGCAGTACTTC. Translating gives CASSEFLWGSSTYEQYF. The rearrangement links TRBV6-1 to TRBJ2-7, with unresolved D. CDR1 and CDR2 (germline): MNHNS, SASEGT. Trimming stripped 2 bases from V and 2 bases from J, with 19 bases between. This CDR3 comprises 17 residues.

The chain uses TRBV21-1 and TRBJ1-2; the table's D gene call, TRBD1, was not cross checked with the DNA. TRBV21-1 is termed a pseudogene. The length of the CDR3 is 13 residues. CDR3 sequence reads: CANLLFRGIGYTF. Here the CDR3 DNA reads TGTGCCAACCTTTTATTTAGGGGGATAGGCTACACCTTC.

V and J are TRBV7-2 and TRBJ2-5, with 8 bases that match TRBD2. CDR1 SGHTA and CDR2 FQGNSA come from the germline V gene. CDR3 length equals 13 residues. V gave up 3 bases and J gave up 4 bases; unmatched junction bases: 1. CDR3 nucleotide sequence: TGTGCCAGCAGCTTTGGGACTAGAGAGACCCAGTACTTC. The encoded protein is CASSFGTRETQYF.

This clone was picked up a small number of times. The genes are TRBV19 and TRBJ1-6, with 7 bases matching TRBD1. With V trimmed by 3 bases and J by 4 bases, 3 bases remained unmatched. Germline V lookup: CDR1 LNHDA, CDR2 SQIVND (reference sequence). The CDR3 has 15 residues. The CDR3 loop is CASSIRDSYNSPLHF. The CDR3 DNA sequence: TGTGCCAGTAGTATCCGGGACAGTTATAATTCACCCCTCCACTTT. Supplemented by reference TRBV19 and TRBJ1-6, the full variable domain reads DGGITQSPKYLFRKEGQNVTLSCEQNLNHDAMYWYRQDPGQGLRLIYYSQIVNDFQKGDIAEGYSVSREKKESFPLTVTSAQKNPTAFYLCASSIRDSYNSPLHFGNGTRLTVT.

The chain joins TRBV28 to TRBJ1-1; D ambiguous. Per the germline V gene, CDR1 is MDHEN and CDR2 is SYDVKM. The CDR3 contains 11 residues. Trimming left V 6 bases short and J 5 bases short, with 7 bases between. This chain's CDR3 is CASSKPTEAFF. CDR3 sequence (DNA): TGTGCCAGCAGCAAACCAACTGAAGCTTTCTTT.

The chain recombines TRBV2 with TRBJ1-2, with D tentatively TRBD1 (5 bases). The V gene lost 6 bases and the J gene lost 4 bases, with 18 bases spanning the gap. Germline V gene lookup returns CDR1 SNHLY and CDR2 FYNNEI. CDR3 length: 15 amino acids. In DNA, the CDR3 is TGTGCCAGCAGCTTCGGGACGGACCAACTCTATGGCTACACCTTC. Encoded protein: CASSFGTDQLYGYTF.

This clone was seen just once. The CDR3 protein is CASSRRPGNTEAFF. CDR3 nucleotides: TGTGCCAGCAGCCGTCGCCCGGGAAACACTGAAGCTTTCTTT. The rearrangement links TRBV3-1 (or the pseudogene TRBV3-2) to TRBJ1-1; no reliable D call. Per the germline V gene, CDR1 is LGHDT and CDR2 is YNNKEL (reference sequence). V was pared by 4 bases and J by 2 bases, with 11 bases between. The CDR3 length is 14 residues.

This chain links TRBV7-2 with TRBJ2-5; no reliable D call. With 6 bases removed from V and 5 bases from J, the gap between germline ends came to 10 bases. In germline, CDR1 is SGHTA, CDR2 FQGNSA. The CDR3 is made up of 12 amino acids. This CDR3 reads CASSRNRETQYF. The CDR3 DNA reads as TGTGCCAGCAGTCGGAATCGGGAGACCCAGTACTTC.

The V call is TRBV7-6, the J call TRBJ1-6; tentative D call: TRBD1 (5 bases). The germline gives CDR1 SGHVS, CDR2 FNYEAQ. This CDR3 is 17 amino acids long. Trimming shortened V by 1 base and J by 10 bases, and 20 bases separated the two germline ends. Here the CDR3 DNA reads TGTGCCAGCAGCTTAGGGGAGTACCGGGACGGAAGATCACCCCTCCACTTT. Residues: CASSLGEYRDGRSPLHF.

The chain joins TRBV10-2 to TRBJ2-1; D is perhaps TRBD1 or TRBD2 (6 bases each). The germline CDR1 and CDR2 sequences are WSHSY and SAAADI. V was trimmed by 4 bases and J by 10 bases, leaving 23 bases between them. The CDR3 loop spans 16 amino acids. The CDR3 protein is CASSVNPLGGGREQFF. In nucleotides, the CDR3 is TGCGCCAGCAGTGTGAATCCCCTCGGAGGGGGAAGGGAGCAGTTCTTC.

This sequence joins TRBV5-5 and TRBJ2-7; 8 positions agree with TRBD1. With 2 bases clipped from V and 4 bases from J, the junction kept 5 bases outside the gene matches. The V gene's germline CDR1 is SGHKS and CDR2 YYEKEE (reference sequence). The CDR3 contains 14 residues. CDR3 sequence (DNA): TGTGCCAGCAGCTTTAGGGACAGGACGTACGAGCAGTACTTC. The encoded protein is CASSFRDRTYEQYF.

The chain couples TRBV10-1 to TRBJ2-1; 9 bases are a match to TRBD2. Germline V gene data show CDR1 as WNHNN and CDR2 as SYGVQD (reference sequence). V dropped 10 bases and J dropped 7; count of bases not matched to a gene: 11. The CDR3 sequence is 14 residues long. The CDR3 bases are TGCGCCACCTCCCGGACTAGCGCGGAGAATGAGCAGTTCTTC. Translated: CATSRTSAENEQFF.

The V and J genes are TRBV19 and TRBJ1-1; weak D call: TRBD1 (6 bases). Trimming took 10 bases from V and 5 from J, leaving 23 bases between them. This CDR3 has 15 residues. Germline CDR1 is LNHDA and CDR2 is SQIVND (reference sequence). In DNA form, the CDR3 reads TGTGCCAACACATTCCACAGGGCGAGGGAAACTGAAGCTTTCTTT. It specifies CANTFHRARETEAFF. Using reference TRBV19 and TRBJ1-1 for the parts outside the CDR3, the full variable domain is DGGITQSPKYLFRKEGQNVTLSCEQNLNHDAMYWYRQDPGQGLRLIYYSQIVNDFQKGDIAEGYSVSREKKESFPLTVTSAQKNPTAFYLCANTFHRARETEAFFGQGTRLTVV.

For the CDR3, the DNA is TGTGCCAGTCGCACGGGGCGGAGCTCCTACAATGAGCAGTTCTTC. It codes for CASRTGRSSYNEQFF. The chain is built from TRBV6-5 and TRBJ2-1; D possibly uses TRBD1 or TRBD2 (5 bases each). Looked up from germline, CDR1 is MNHEY and CDR2 is SVGAGI. The CDR3 extends over 15 amino acids. Deletions cut 9 bases from V and 0 bases from J, with 15 bases between.

The rearrangement joins TRBV5-1 to TRBJ1-2, with D possibly matching TRBD1 (5 bases). Germline V lookup: CDR1 SGHRS, CDR2 YFSETQ. Trimming cost V 3 bases and J 4 bases, with 16 bases left between them. This CDR3 is 15 amino acids long. CDR3 sequence: CASSSEGIASYGYTF. The CDR3 coding sequence is TGCGCCAGCAGCTCAGAGGGGATCGCGTCCTATGGCTACACCTTC.

J is TRBJ2-4 and V is TRBV10-3; weak D call: TRBD2 (6 bases). Trimming removed 3 bases from V and 1 base from J, with 10 bases in between. The CDR3 sequence is 15 residues long. The germline CDR1 and CDR2 sequences are ENHRY and SYGVKD. In DNA, the CDR3 is TGTGCCATCAGTGATGGGGGGAGGGCCAAAAACATTCAGTACTTC. Translation: CAISDGGRAKNIQYF.

As regards this clone: One end of the junction is discordant with germline, which a read error may explain. The CDR3 is CASSRGYTEQFF. Written as DNA, the CDR3 is TGTGCCAGCAGCCGGGGGTACACTGAGCAGTTCTTC. The rearrangement joins TRBV7-2 to TRBJ2-1, with D possibly being TRBD2 (6 bases). The CDR3 extends over 12 amino acids. Germline-derived CDR1 and CDR2 are SGHTA and FQGNSA.

The J gene is TRBJ1-1, the V gene TRBV5-1; D is possibly TRBD1 (5 bases). V lost 0 bases and J lost 8, with 17 bases in between. The CDR3 spans 15 residues. Looked up from germline, CDR1 is SGHRS and CDR2 is YFSETQ. CDR3 protein: CASSLGSRTFNEAFF. Written as DNA, the CDR3 is TGCGCCAGCAGCTTGGGCTCTAGGACATTTAACGAAGCTTTCTTT.

The gene calls are TRBV2 and TRBJ1-2; possibly TRBD1 for D (6 bases). V was trimmed by 6 bases and J by 4 bases, leaving 18 bases between them. Germline assignment: CDR1 SNHLY and CDR2 FYNNEI. The CDR3 is made up of 15 amino acids. The CDR3 here is CASSMTGRYLYGYTF. The CDR3, as DNA: TGTGCCAGCAGCATGACAGGCCGCTACCTCTATGGCTACACCTTC.

This sequence joins TRBV27 and TRBJ2-7; 10 bases fit TRBD1. CDR1 is MNHEY and CDR2 is SMNVEV in the germline V gene (reference sequence). J lost 0 bases, V lost 6 bases, and 8 bases had no gene match. There are 16 residues in the CDR3. The CDR3 DNA reads as TGTGCCAGCAGCTTCTGGGGGACAGGGGCCTCCTACGAGCAGTACTTC. Translation: CASSFWGTGASYEQYF.

The genes are TRBV11-1 and TRBJ1-1; a possible D gene is TRBD1 (6 bases). CDR1 and CDR2 from the germline V gene are SGHAT and FQDESV (reference sequence). Trimming shortened V by 6 bases and J by 6 bases, and 23 bases separated the two germline ends. The CDR3 runs 16 residues. The CDR3 nucleotides are TGTGCCAGCAGGCCTGACCGTACAGGGTATATCGCTGAAGCTTTCTTT. Protein product: CASRPDRTGYIAEAFF.

This CDR3 is CASSPLGANTGELFF. In DNA form, the CDR3 reads TGTGCCAGCTCACCACTGGGGGCGAACACCGGGGAGCTGTTTTTT. The chain is built from TRBV18 and TRBJ2-2; possibly TRBD1 or TRBD2 for D (5 bases each). Deletions cut 1 base from V and 0 bases from J, with 6 bases between. The CDR3 length is 15 residues. Germline CDR1 is KGHSH and CDR2 is LQKENI.

This clone was seen only a few times. CDR3 in amino acids: CSVETGEGSPLHF. The CDR3 region has the DNA TGCAGCGTGGAGACAGGGGAGGGTTCACCCCTCCACTTT. V is TRBV29-1 and J is TRBJ1-6, with TRBD1 matching over 8 bases. Germline V lookup: CDR1 SQVTM, CDR2 ANQGSEA. Trimming took 6 bases from V and 9 from J; bases not matched to a gene: 7. This CDR3 contains 13 residues.

The rearrangement uses TRBV14 and TRBJ2-5; 11 bases are shared with TRBD2. V lost 5 bases, J lost 5 bases, and 10 bases stayed unmatched. CDR1 is SGHDN and CDR2 is FVKESK in the germline V gene. CDR3 length: 16 residues. The CDR3 is CASSNPLAGGSETQYF. The CDR3 region has the DNA TGTGCCAGCAGCAACCCCCTAGCGGGAGGCTCGGAGACCCAGTACTTC. The full variable domain, its missing parts supplied by reference TRBV14 and TRBJ2-5, is EAGVTQFPSHSVIEKGQTVTLRCDPISGHDNLYWYRRVMGKEIKFLLHFVKESKQDESGMPNNRFLAERTGGTYSTLKVQPAELEDSGVYFCASSNPLAGGSETQYFGPGTRLLVL.

V and J are TRBV25-1 and TRBJ2-1; a possible D gene is TRBD2 (5 bases). The CDR3 is 12 residues long. Per the germline V gene, CDR1 is MGHDK and CDR2 is SYGVNS. V gave up 8 bases and J gave up 10 bases, with 15 bases separating them. CDR3 sequence: CASGLGGVEQFF. CDR3 nucleotides: TGTGCCAGCGGTCTCGGAGGTGTCGAGCAGTTCTTC.

The chain joins TRBV5-1 to TRBJ2-3, with 10 bases matching TRBD2. The CDR3 covers 16 residues. CDR1 and CDR2 (germline): SGHRS, YFSETQ. V lost 2 bases and J lost 2; bases outside the gene matches: 5. CDR3 sequence reads: CASSFSSGGLTDTQYF. The DNA for the CDR3 is TGCGCCAGCAGCTTCTCTAGCGGGGGCCTCACAGATACGCAGTATTTT. The full variable domain, its missing parts supplied by reference TRBV5-1 and TRBJ2-3, is KAGVTQTPRYLIKTRGQQVTLSCSPISGHRSVSWYQQTPGQGLQFLFEYFSETQRNKGNFPGRFSGRQFSNSRSEMNVSTLELGDSALYLCASSFSSGGLTDTQYFGPGTRLTVL.

The chain is built from TRBV9 and TRBJ1-3, with D tentatively TRBD1 (5 bases). This CDR3 has 17 amino acids. Germline V gene sequence: CDR1 SGDLS, CDR2 YYNGEE. V gave up 4 bases and J gave up 4 bases, with 21 bases separating them. The CDR3 nucleotides are TGTGCCAGCAGCTCGGGACGTTTCCCCTCGCTGGGAAACACCATATATTTT. Translating gives CASSSGRFPSLGNTIYF.

The chain carries TRBV5-1 and TRBJ1-2, with 7 bases matching TRBD1. Germline CDR1 SGHRS, CDR2 YFSETQ. The CDR3 is made up of 14 amino acids. The trim removed 1 base at V and 8 bases at J, leaving 8 bases unmatched. CDR3 protein: CASSLRQGGRGYTF. The CDR3 DNA reads as TGCGCCAGCAGCTTGAGACAGGGAGGACGGGGCTACACCTTC. Based on the CDR3 plus reference TRBV5-1 and TRBJ1-2, the full variable domain is KAGVTQTPRYLIKTRGQQVTLSCSPISGHRSVSWYQQTPGQGLQFLFEYFSETQRNKGNFPGRFSGRQFSNSRSEMNVSTLELGDSALYLCASSLRQGGRGYTFGSGTRLTVV.

The chain uses TRBV29-1 and TRBJ1-2; 7 bases are a match to TRBD1. Trimming removed 5 bases from V and 6 bases from J; junction bases left unmatched: 12. The germline V gene encodes CDR1 SQVTM and CDR2 ANQGSEA. This CDR3 is built from 14 residues. Written as DNA, the CDR3 is TGCAGCGTTTCTCCGGGACAGAATAGCAATGGCTACACCTTC. This sequence encodes CSVSPGQNSNGYTF.

The rearrangement links TRBV6-5 to TRBJ2-7, with TRBD1 matching 9 bases. Germline V gene data show CDR1 as MNHEY and CDR2 as SVGAGI. J gave up 0 bases and V 8 bases, and 5 bases lay outside the gene matches. The CDR3 is made up of 14 amino acids. CDR3 sequence: CASRRQGDSYEQYF. The CDR3 bases are TGTGCCAGCCGCCGACAGGGGGACTCCTACGAGCAGTACTTC.

This chain connects TRBV12-3 or TRBV12-4 to TRBJ1-2; D uncertain. Trimming stripped 3 bases from V and 2 bases from J, with 7 bases between. CDR3 length: 13 amino acids. In DNA form, the CDR3 reads TGTGCCAGCAGTTTTGTGACGAACTATGGCTACACCTTC. As protein: CASSFVTNYGYTF.

The V and J genes are TRBV6-5 and TRBJ2-3, with 7 bases that match TRBD1. The germline V gene encodes CDR1 MNHEY and CDR2 SVGAGI. The CDR3 totals 14 residues. The J segment lost 3 bases and the V segment lost 5 bases, leaving 5 bases of the junction unmatched. CDR3 loop: CASSRGQITDTQYF. For the CDR3, the DNA is TGTGCCAGCAGTCGGGGACAGATAACAGATACGCAGTATTTT.